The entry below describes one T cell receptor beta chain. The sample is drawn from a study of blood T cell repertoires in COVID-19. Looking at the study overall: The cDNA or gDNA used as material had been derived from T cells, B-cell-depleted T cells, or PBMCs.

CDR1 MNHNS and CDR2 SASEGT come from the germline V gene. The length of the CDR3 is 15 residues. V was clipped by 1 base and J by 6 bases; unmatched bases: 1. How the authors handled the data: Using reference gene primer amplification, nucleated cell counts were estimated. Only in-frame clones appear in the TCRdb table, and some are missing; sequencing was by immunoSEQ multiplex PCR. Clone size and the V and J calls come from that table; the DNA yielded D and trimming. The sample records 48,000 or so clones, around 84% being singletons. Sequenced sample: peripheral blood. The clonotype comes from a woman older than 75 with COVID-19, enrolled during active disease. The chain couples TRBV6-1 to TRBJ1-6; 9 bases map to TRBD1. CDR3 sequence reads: CASSEVTGGNSPLHF. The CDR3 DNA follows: TGTGCCAGCAGTGAAGTGACAGGGGGTAATTCACCCCTCCACTTT.